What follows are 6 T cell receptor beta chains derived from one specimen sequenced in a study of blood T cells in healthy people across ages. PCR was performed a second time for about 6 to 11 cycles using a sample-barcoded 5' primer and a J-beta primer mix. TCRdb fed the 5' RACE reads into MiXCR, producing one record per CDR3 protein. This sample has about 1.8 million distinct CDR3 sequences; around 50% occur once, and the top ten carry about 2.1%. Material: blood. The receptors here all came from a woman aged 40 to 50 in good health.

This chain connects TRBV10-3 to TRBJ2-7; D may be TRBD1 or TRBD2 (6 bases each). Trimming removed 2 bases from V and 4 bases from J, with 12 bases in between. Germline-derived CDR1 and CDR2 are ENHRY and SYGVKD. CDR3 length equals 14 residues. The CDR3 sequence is CAISEGRGQYEQYF. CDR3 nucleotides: TGTGCCATCAGTGAGGGACGGGGGCAGTACGAGCAGTACTTC.

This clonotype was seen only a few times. The CDR3 DNA follows: TGCGCCAGCAGCCAAGTCTTTAGCGGGGGAGGCCAAGAGACCCAGTACTTC. This translates into CASSQVFSGGGQETQYF. V usage is TRBV4-1 and J usage is TRBJ2-5; 9 bases align to TRBD2. This CDR3 is built from 17 residues. Germline CDR1 and CDR2: MGHRA and YSYEKL. The trim removed 1 base at V and 1 base at J, leaving 7 bases unmatched.

The CDR3: CSVGSSGRETQYF. The CDR3 coding sequence is TGCAGCGTTGGTAGTTCAGGGCGAGAGACCCAGTACTTC. The chain recombines TRBV29-1 with TRBJ2-5; D is perhaps TRBD1 (5 bases). The CDR3 has 13 residues. Trimming pared 4 bases from V and 4 bases from J, leaving 13 bases between. CDR1 and CDR2 (germline): SQVTM, ANQGSEA. Complete variable domain (other parts from reference TRBV29-1 and TRBJ2-5): SAVISQKPSRDICQRGTSLTIQCQVDSQVTMMFWYRQQPGQSLTLIATANQGSEATYESGFVIDKFPISRPNLTFSTLTVSNMSPEDSSIYLCSVGSSGRETQYFGPGTRLLVL.

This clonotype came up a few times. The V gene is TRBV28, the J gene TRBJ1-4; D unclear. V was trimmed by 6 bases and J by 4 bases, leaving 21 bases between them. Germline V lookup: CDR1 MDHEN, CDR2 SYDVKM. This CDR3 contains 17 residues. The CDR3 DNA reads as TGTGCCAGCAGCACGCGGGAATTTGGGAGTGGTAATGAAAAACTGTTTTTT. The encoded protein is CASSTREFGSGNEKLFF.

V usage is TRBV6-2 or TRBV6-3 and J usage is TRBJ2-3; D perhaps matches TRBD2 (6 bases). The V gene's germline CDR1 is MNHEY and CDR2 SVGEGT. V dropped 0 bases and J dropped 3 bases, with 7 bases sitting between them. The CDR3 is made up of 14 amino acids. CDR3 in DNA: TGTGCCAGCAGTTACTCTGCGGGGACAGATACGCAGTATTTT. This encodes CASSYSAGTDTQYF.

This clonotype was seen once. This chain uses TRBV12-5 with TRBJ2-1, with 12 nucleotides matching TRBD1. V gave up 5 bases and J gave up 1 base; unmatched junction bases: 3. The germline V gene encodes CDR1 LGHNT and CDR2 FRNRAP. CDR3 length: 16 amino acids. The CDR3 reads CASGGTGGGSYNEQFF. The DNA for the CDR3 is TGTGCTAGTGGTGGGACAGGGGGCGGTTCCTACAATGAGCAGTTCTTC.